The clone carrying this TCR beta chain was detected ten times or more. The DNA is left out, because the CDR3 cannot be placed on it with certainty; the CDR3 is given as TCRdb lists it. The sample is drawn from a study of identical twins. Each CDR3 protein is one row after TCRdb ran MiXCR on the 5' RACE reads. The sample records 1.5 million to 2 million distinct CDR3 sequences, under 35% being singletons. This receptor was taken from a newborn girl in good health. Sample: cord blood.

The CDR3 is CASSQVFGPGEQYF. The rearrangement joins TRBV3-1 to TRBJ2-7; the table's TRBD1 call for D was not verified on the DNA. The CDR3 spans 14 residues, counting both ends. CDR1 is LGHDT and CDR2 is YNNKEL in the germline V gene (reference sequence).